This T cell receptor beta chain appears in the sequencing data of a study of graft-versus-host responses after intestinal transplantation. The CDR3 contains 11 residues. CDR1 and CDR2 from the germline V gene are GTSNPN and SVGIG (reference sequence). V gave up 3 bases and J gave up 5 bases, with 7 bases separating them. General study findings and limits: GvH clones were identified in recipient marrow, with some first appearing in ileum or blood. Early post-transplant falls in HvG clones accompanied the peak levels of circulating GvH clones.

Sample share makes this clone medium-sized (0.01 to 0.1%). Assay: immunoSEQ multiplex PCR; the TCRdb copy retains only in-frame clones and omits some. The table records about 19,000 clones, about a third of them present only once. The receptor was isolated from a human patient who was an organ donor for intestinal transplantation. The J gene is TRBJ2-5, the V gene TRBV30; D tentatively fits TRBD1 or TRBD2 (5 bases each). Sequencing was performed on alloreactive CD4+ T cells from a mixed lymphocyte reaction culture, taken before transplantation. As for subset: CFSE-low proliferating T cells sorted from approximately six-day pre-transplant mixed lymphocyte reaction (GvH or HvG direction). The CDR3 DNA reads TGTGCCTGGAGCGAGGGGGAGACCCAGTACTTC. Translation: CAWSEGETQYF. Variable domain in full (rest from reference TRBV30 and TRBJ2-5): SQTIHQWPATLVQPVGSPLSLECTVEGTSNPNLYWYRQAAGRGLQLLFYSVGIGQISSEVPQNLSASRPQDRQFILSSKKLLLSDSGFYLCAWSEGETQYFGPGTRLLVL.